The source of this T cell receptor beta chain is a study of monozygotic twins with inflammatory bowel disease. Study observations and caveats: Evidence did not back any single strong signal or clonotype linked to IBD. Limited statistical power may explain no repertoire similarity difference between concordant and discordant twins.

The authors made each sample's cDNA in eight separate reactions. UMIs with a 6-nucleotide sample barcode were added by template switching. Each CDR3 protein gets one entry in TCRdb, which reprocessed the 5' RACE reads and gives no DNA. Its clone listing holds 300,000 to 350,000 distinct CDR3 sequences. This CDR3 contains 15 residues. Germline V gives CDR1 MGHRA, CDR2 YSYEKL. Turning to this clonotype: Antigen: not known.

The rearrangement links TRBV4-1 to TRBJ1-2. The source is a human donor with ulcerative colitis or Crohn's disease, or a healthy co-twin of an affected twin (not recorded which). The material sequenced was blood. The CDR3 loop is CASSQEEEGWYGYTF.